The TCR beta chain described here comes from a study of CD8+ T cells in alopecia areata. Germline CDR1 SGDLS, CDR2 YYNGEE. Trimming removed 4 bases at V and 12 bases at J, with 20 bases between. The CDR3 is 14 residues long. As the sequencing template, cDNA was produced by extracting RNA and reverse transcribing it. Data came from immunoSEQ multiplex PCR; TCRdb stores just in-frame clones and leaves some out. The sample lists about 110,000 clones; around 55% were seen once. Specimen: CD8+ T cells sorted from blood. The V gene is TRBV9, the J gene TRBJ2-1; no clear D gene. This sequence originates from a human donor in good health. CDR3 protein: CASSPFNAPEGQFF. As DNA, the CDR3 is TGTGCCAGCAGCCCTTTCAACGCCCCGGAAGGGCAGTTCTTC. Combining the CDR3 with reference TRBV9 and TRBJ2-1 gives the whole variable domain DSGVTQTPKHLITATGQRVTLRCSPRSGDLSVYWYQQSLDQGLQFLIQYYNGEERAKGNILERFSAQQFPDLHSELNLSSLELGDSALYFCASSPFNAPEGQFFGPGTRLTVL.